Each of the 26 T cell receptor beta chains below was sequenced from the same sample in a study of CD8 T cells in Susac syndrome. The RNA, about 0.45 to 1 ug, was put through reverse transcription using random hexamers. TCRdb re-analysed the immunoSEQ multiplex PCR reads in MiXCR, keeping a single row per CDR3 protein. The sample consists of around 200,000 distinct CDR3 sequences, around 94% of them appearing once. Sequencing input: CD4+ T cells from PBMCs. Receptors originate from a human donor with Susac syndrome.

This clonotype was recorded only once. The chain recombines TRBV30 with TRBJ1-1; D is ambiguous. Germline CDR1 GTSNPN, CDR2 SVGIG (reference sequence). The CDR3 covers 13 residues. V lost 0 bases to trimming and J lost 4 bases, with 9 bases between them. The CDR3 coding sequence is TGTGCCTGGAGTGTTGCGGGTTCCACTGAAGCTTTCTTT. It is translated as CAWSVAGSTEAFF.

The chain is built from TRBV5-1 and TRBJ2-1, with TRBD2 matching 9 bases. The V gene's germline CDR1 is SGHRS and CDR2 YFSETQ. The CDR3 consists of 16 residues. V gave up 1 base and J gave up 8 bases; unmatched junction bases: 10. CDR3 sequence: CASSLRLAGNRDEQFF. The DNA of the CDR3 is TGCGCCAGCAGCTTGCGGCTAGCGGGAAATCGCGATGAGCAGTTCTTC. Full variable domain (remainder filled in from reference TRBV5-1 and TRBJ2-1): KAGVTQTPRYLIKTRGQQVTLSCSPISGHRSVSWYQQTPGQGLQFLFEYFSETQRNKGNFPGRFSGRQFSNSRSEMNVSTLELGDSALYLCASSLRLAGNRDEQFFGPGTRLTVL.

This sequence joins TRBV28 and TRBJ2-1, with 9 bases lining up with TRBD2. Germline CDR1 MDHEN, CDR2 SYDVKM. This CDR3 has 13 amino acids. After removal of 6 bases from V and 6 bases from J, the junction contained 3 bases not matched to a gene. The CDR3 loop reads CASRASGANEQFF. In nucleotides, the CDR3 is TGTGCCAGCAGGGCTAGCGGGGCCAATGAGCAGTTCTTC.

V and J are TRBV6-5 and TRBJ1-3; D possibly corresponds to TRBD1 (5 bases). CDR3 length equals 18 residues. V was trimmed by 4 bases and J by 0 bases, leaving 19 bases between them. Germline CDR1 MNHEY, CDR2 SVGAGI. The CDR3 here is CASSLTARQFISGNTIYF. The CDR3 region has the DNA TGTGCCAGCAGTTTGACCGCCCGACAGTTCATCTCTGGAAACACCATATATTTT.

This chain connects TRBV3-1 to TRBJ2-5, with 8 bases aligning to TRBD1. The CDR3 extends over 16 amino acids. Germline CDR1 reads LGHDT; CDR2 reads YNNKEL (reference sequence). V lost 5 bases and J lost 0; bases outside the gene matches: 8. Written as DNA, the CDR3 is TGTGCCAGCAGCAGATCAGCAGGGGGCGACCAAGAGACCCAGTACTTC. The encoded protein is CASSRSAGGDQETQYF.

The chain links TRBV3-1 to TRBJ1-1; D gene unclear. The ends were cut back, 2 bases at V and 1 base at J, with 11 bases in the middle. Germline V gives CDR1 LGHDT, CDR2 YNNKEL (reference sequence). This CDR3 comprises 15 residues. CDR3 in amino acids: CASSQLAVQNTEAFF. The DNA of the CDR3 is TGTGCCAGCAGCCAACTGGCAGTCCAGAACACTGAAGCTTTCTTT.

The rearrangement links TRBV12-3 or TRBV12-4 to TRBJ2-1; tentatively, D is TRBD2 (5 bases). Trimming cost V 7 bases and J 10 bases, with 20 bases left between them. The CDR3 is 14 amino acids. The CDR3 DNA is TGTGCCAGCACCTCGGGGTTCTTTTTGGGCGAGCAGTTCTTC. Its translation is CASTSGFFLGEQFF.

The chain combines TRBV20-1 with TRBJ1-1; possible D gene TRBD1, 5 bases. Trimming removed 3 bases from V and 10 bases from J, with 21 bases in between. From germline, CDR1 is DFQATT and CDR2 SNEGSKA (reference sequence). CDR3 length equals 14 residues. The CDR3 coding sequence is TGCAGTGCTAGTCCGCGGGGGGAGGTCGGGGCAGCTTTCTTT. Its protein product is CSASPRGEVGAAFF.

This sequence joins TRBV29-1 and TRBJ2-5; possible D gene TRBD2, 5 bases. With 7 bases removed from V and 4 bases from J, the gap between germline ends came to 10 bases. Germline CDR1 and CDR2: SQVTM and ANQGSEA. CDR3 length equals 11 residues. The CDR3 loop reads CSGTWLETQYF. CDR3 in DNA: TGCAGCGGGACTTGGTTAGAGACCCAGTACTTC. Using reference TRBV29-1 and TRBJ2-5 for the parts outside the CDR3, the full variable domain is SAVISQKPSRDICQRGTSLTIQCQVDSQVTMMFWYRQQPGQSLTLIATANQGSEATYESGFVIDKFPISRPNLTFSTLTVSNMSPEDSSIYLCSGTWLETQYFGPGTRLLVL.

This clonotype showed up just once. The V gene is TRBV29-1, the J gene TRBJ2-3, with TRBD1 identical over 7 bases. The germline CDR1 and CDR2 sequences are SQVTM and ANQGSEA. This CDR3 contains 14 residues. Trimming removed 6 bases from V and 3 bases from J; junction bases left unmatched: 9. DNA of the CDR3: TGCAGCGTCTCTGACAGGGCTTGGACAGATACGCAGTATTTT. This sequence encodes CSVSDRAWTDTQYF.

CDR3: CASSSTRAKNIQYF. CDR3 bases: TGTGCCAGCAGTTCAACTAGGGCCAAAAACATTCAGTACTTC. V usage is TRBV11-2 and J usage is TRBJ2-4, with D possibly being TRBD2 (5 bases). The germline V gene encodes CDR1 SGHAT and CDR2 FQNNGV. The CDR3 runs to 14 residues. Trimming pared 6 bases from V and 1 base from J, leaving 10 bases between.

The genes are TRBV6-5 and TRBJ2-1, with 9 bases that match TRBD1. Germline V gene data show CDR1 as MNHEY and CDR2 as SVGAGI. The CDR3 covers 15 residues. Trimming took 5 bases from V and 3 from J; bases not matched to a gene: 5. The CDR3 coding sequence is TGTGCCAGCAGTGGGGGACAGGGCCGCTACAATGAGCAGTTCTTC. This gives the protein CASSGGQGRYNEQFF.

J is TRBJ1-6 and V is TRBV20-1; D is uncertain. Germline V gives CDR1 DFQATT, CDR2 SNEGSKA (reference sequence). Trimming shortened V by 2 bases and J by 4 bases, and 6 bases separated the two germline ends. CDR3 length equals 13 residues. The CDR3, as DNA: TGCAGTGCTAGACCGGATTATAATTCACCCCTCCACTTT. Amino acids: CSARPDYNSPLHF.

The chain carries TRBV5-1 and TRBJ2-7; 9 bases are a match to TRBD1. Germline assignment: CDR1 SGHRS and CDR2 YFSETQ. The ends lost 3 bases at V and 5 bases at J; junction bases unmatched: 3. This CDR3 has 13 amino acids. The CDR3: CASSSGQGNEQYF. The CDR3 DNA is TGCGCCAGCAGCTCAGGACAGGGGAACGAGCAGTACTTC. The variable domain in full, with the rest retrieved from reference TRBV5-1 and TRBJ2-7, is KAGVTQTPRYLIKTRGQQVTLSCSPISGHRSVSWYQQTPGQGLQFLFEYFSETQRNKGNFPGRFSGRQFSNSRSEMNVSTLELGDSALYLCASSSGQGNEQYFGPGTRLTVT.

The chain recombines TRBV28 with TRBJ2-7; D is possibly TRBD1 (5 bases). Germline V gene sequence: CDR1 MDHEN, CDR2 SYDVKM. This CDR3 contains 13 residues. Trimming took off 2 bases at V and 3 bases at J, with 8 bases between the two ends. The CDR3 bases are TGTGCCAGCAGTTTAGTCAGGGACTACGAGCAGTACTTC. Translating it yields CASSLVRDYEQYF.

Remarks on this clonotype: The junction shows a germline mismatch at one end, possibly a read error. The chain links TRBV28 to TRBJ2-7; D might be TRBD2 (6 bases). The CDR3 sequence is 13 residues long. Per germline, CDR1 MDHEN and CDR2 SYDVKM. The CDR3 loop is CASSERSGTPRDF. Here the CDR3 DNA reads TGTGCCAGCAGTGAACGCTCGGGGACTCCCCGTGACTTC.

This clonotype was seen once. This chain connects TRBV9 to TRBJ1-2; TRBD1 matches at 7 bases. The J segment lost 3 bases and the V segment lost 0 bases, leaving 2 bases of the junction unmatched. CDR1 SGDLS and CDR2 YYNGEE come from the germline V gene. The CDR3 spans 14 residues. As DNA, the CDR3 is TGTGCCAGCAGCGTAGAGGGGACAGACTATGGCTACACCTTC. Its protein product is CASSVEGTDYGYTF.

The rearrangement links TRBV20-1 to TRBJ1-5; 8 bases map to TRBD1. Per the germline V gene, CDR1 is DFQATT and CDR2 is SNEGSKA (reference sequence). CDR3 length equals 13 residues. J lost 8 bases, V lost 4 bases, and 7 bases had no gene match. The CDR3 DNA sequence: TGCAGTGCTAAAGGACAGGGTAAGGAGCCCCAGCATTTT. Translated: CSAKGQGKEPQHF.

The chain recombines TRBV20-1 with TRBJ1-2, with D possibly TRBD1 on 5 matching bases. V shed 3 bases and J shed 7 bases, with 15 bases lying between them. CDR1 and CDR2 (germline): DFQATT, SNEGSKA (reference sequence). The CDR3 length is 13 residues. The CDR3 sequence: CSARNRRVGGYTF. In nucleotides, the CDR3 is TGCAGTGCTAGGAACAGGCGAGTGGGTGGCTACACCTTC.

V is TRBV12-3 or TRBV12-4 and J is TRBJ2-2; no clear D. Trimming took 7 bases from V and 2 from J, leaving 11 bases between them. The CDR3 consists of 14 residues. This CDR3 reads CASNIHSNTGELFF. CDR3 nucleotides: TGTGCCAGCAACATCCACTCAAACACCGGGGAGCTGTTTTTT.

This sequence joins TRBV4-2 and TRBJ2-5, with TRBD2 matching 8 bases. V lost 3 bases and J lost 5; bases outside the gene matches: 14. This CDR3 is 17 amino acids long. Germline V gives CDR1 LGHNA, CDR2 YNFKEQ. As DNA, the CDR3 is TGTGCCAGCAGCCATCTATCTGCCGGGACTAGGGGGGAGACCCAGTACTTC. It is translated as CASSHLSAGTRGETQYF.

This clonotype has more than one count but fewer than ten. The rearrangement joins TRBV5-1 to TRBJ2-1, with a weak D call TRBD1 (6 bases). The CDR3 loop spans 15 amino acids. With 0 bases removed from V and 0 bases from J, the gap between germline ends came to 7 bases. CDR1 and CDR2 from the germline V gene are SGHRS and YFSETQ. CDR3 amino acids: CASSLEQGSYNEQFF. The CDR3 coding sequence is TGCGCCAGCAGCTTGGAACAGGGCTCCTACAATGAGCAGTTCTTC.

The chain links TRBV7-8 to TRBJ1-1, with no clear D. Germline V gives CDR1 SGHVS, CDR2 FQNEAQ. Trimming left V 2 bases short and J 1 base short, with 5 bases between. The CDR3 has 13 residues. The CDR3 nucleotides read TGTGCCAGCAGCTTATCGTGGAACACTGAAGCTTTCTTT. Its translation: CASSLSWNTEAFF.

This sequence joins TRBV20-1 and TRBJ2-5; D remains ambiguous. The germline gives CDR1 DFQATT, CDR2 SNEGSKA (reference sequence). CDR3 length equals 15 residues. The ends were cut back, 0 bases at V and 5 bases at J, with 16 bases in the middle. Here the CDR3 reads CSARDITPGGETQYF. For the CDR3, the DNA is TGCAGTGCTAGAGATATAACACCCGGTGGGGAGACCCAGTACTTC.

The J gene is TRBJ1-3, the V gene TRBV5-1, with TRBD1 identical over 7 bases. V lost 7 bases and J lost 1; bases outside the gene matches: 2. The CDR3 is made up of 13 amino acids. CDR1 and CDR2 from the germline V gene are SGHRS and YFSETQ. CDR3 sequence: CASQTGSGNTIYF. In nucleotides, the CDR3 is TGCGCCAGCCAGACAGGGTCTGGAAACACCATATATTTT. The whole variable domain, remainder taken from reference TRBV5-1 and TRBJ1-3, is KAGVTQTPRYLIKTRGQQVTLSCSPISGHRSVSWYQQTPGQGLQFLFEYFSETQRNKGNFPGRFSGRQFSNSRSEMNVSTLELGDSALYLCASQTGSGNTIYFGEGSWLTVV.

The rearrangement joins TRBV30 to TRBJ1-2; D uncertain. The CDR3 runs 14 residues. Trimming shortened V by 8 bases and J by 2 bases, and 18 bases separated the two germline ends. Germline V lookup: CDR1 GTSNPN, CDR2 SVGIG (reference sequence). The CDR3 DNA reads TGTGCCCGAAATCCCGCCAAGGGAAACTATGGCTACACCTTC. The encoded protein is CARNPAKGNYGYTF.